This T cell receptor beta chain was documented in a study of cytomegalovirus exposure and HLA in healthy donors. Across the study: There were 117 million unique TCR beta sequences, drawn from 180 million or so T cells, in an earlier analysis.

PCR was performed using 60 Vbeta and 13 Jbeta primers. The authors' processing: As a later analysis found, there were 70 million to 80 million unique TCR beta chains, of which roughly 11 million were shared. The table came from immunoSEQ multiplex PCR; TCRdb's copy has only in-frame clones and leaves some out. Clonal size and the V and J genes are those of that table, whereas D and trimming came from the DNA. The sample lists around 130,000 clones, less than 85% seen once, with about 2.1% in the top ten. Whole-study results and caveats: TCR beta V- and J-gene trimming, according to a later analysis, was linked to a missense DCLRE1C variant. About 87% or about 30% of the time was how often most TCR beta V segments were productive, according to an earlier analysis.

This clone was observed a handful of times. The antigen is unknown. In germline, CDR1 is SEHNR, CDR2 FQNEAQ (reference sequence). Germline trimming cut 1 base from V and 5 bases from J; bases unmatched to any gene: 3. CDR3 length equals 15 residues. The chain joins TRBV7-9 to TRBJ2-2, with 8 bases fitting TRBD2. Sequenced input: PBMCs. This TCR was recovered from a woman between 40 and 50 years old in good health and CMV-seropositive. The CDR3 DNA reads TGTGCCAGCAGCTTAGAACTAGCGGTTACCGGGGAGCTGTTTTTT. This gives the protein CASSLELAVTGELFF.